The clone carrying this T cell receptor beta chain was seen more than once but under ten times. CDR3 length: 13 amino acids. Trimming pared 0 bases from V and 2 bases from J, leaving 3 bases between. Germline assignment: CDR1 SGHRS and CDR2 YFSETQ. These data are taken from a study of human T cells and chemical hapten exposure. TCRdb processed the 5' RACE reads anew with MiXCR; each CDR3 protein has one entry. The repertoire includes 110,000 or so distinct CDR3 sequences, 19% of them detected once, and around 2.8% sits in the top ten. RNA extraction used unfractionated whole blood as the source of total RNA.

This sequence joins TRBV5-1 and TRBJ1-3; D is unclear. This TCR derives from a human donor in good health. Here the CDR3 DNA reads TGCGCCAGCAGCTTGGACGCTGGAAACACCATATATTTT. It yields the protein CASSLDAGNTIYF.